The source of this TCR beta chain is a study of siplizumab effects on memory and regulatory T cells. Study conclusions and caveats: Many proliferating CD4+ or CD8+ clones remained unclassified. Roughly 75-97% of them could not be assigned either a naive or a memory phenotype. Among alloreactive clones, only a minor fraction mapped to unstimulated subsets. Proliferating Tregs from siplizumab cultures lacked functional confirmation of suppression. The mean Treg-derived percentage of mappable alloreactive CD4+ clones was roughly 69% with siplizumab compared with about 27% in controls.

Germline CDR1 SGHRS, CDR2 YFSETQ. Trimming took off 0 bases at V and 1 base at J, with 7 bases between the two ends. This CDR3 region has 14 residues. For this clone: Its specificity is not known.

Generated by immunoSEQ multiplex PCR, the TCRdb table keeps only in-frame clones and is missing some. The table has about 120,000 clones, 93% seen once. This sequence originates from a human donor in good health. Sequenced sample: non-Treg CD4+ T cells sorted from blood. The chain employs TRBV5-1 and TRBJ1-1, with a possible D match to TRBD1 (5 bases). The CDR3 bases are TGCGCCAGCAGCTTGGCGGGGGAGAACACTGAAGCTTTCTTT. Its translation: CASSLAGENTEAFF.